The clone carrying this T cell receptor beta chain was seen more than once but under ten times. Its antigen remains unidentified. A universal primer site came from template switching; cDNA carried unique molecular identifiers. One entry per CDR3 protein, called by TCRdb with MiXCR from the 5' RACE reads. The sample includes around 280,000 distinct CDR3 sequences, more than 6.5% of them seen just once. The sample belongs to a study of identical twins. Overall study results and limits: Memory repertoires showed no such pattern, whereas abundant cord blood beta clonotypes carried fewer insertions. Partly confounded zero-insertion analyses could result from invariant MAIT and iNKT cells.

This CDR3 is 13 amino acids long. Germline CDR1 and CDR2: SGDLS and YYNGEE. The ends were cut back, 0 bases at V and 4 bases at J, with 6 bases in the middle. These same data were also listed under a study on yellow fever vaccine responses in identical twins.

Input material: memory (CD45RO+) T cells sorted from blood. The rearrangement links TRBV9 to TRBJ2-3; D is unclear. The origin of this receptor is a woman aged 18-29 years in good health. In DNA, the CDR3 is TGTGCCAGCAGCGTAGGTATCGCAGATACGCAGTATTTT. Its protein is CASSVGIADTQYF.